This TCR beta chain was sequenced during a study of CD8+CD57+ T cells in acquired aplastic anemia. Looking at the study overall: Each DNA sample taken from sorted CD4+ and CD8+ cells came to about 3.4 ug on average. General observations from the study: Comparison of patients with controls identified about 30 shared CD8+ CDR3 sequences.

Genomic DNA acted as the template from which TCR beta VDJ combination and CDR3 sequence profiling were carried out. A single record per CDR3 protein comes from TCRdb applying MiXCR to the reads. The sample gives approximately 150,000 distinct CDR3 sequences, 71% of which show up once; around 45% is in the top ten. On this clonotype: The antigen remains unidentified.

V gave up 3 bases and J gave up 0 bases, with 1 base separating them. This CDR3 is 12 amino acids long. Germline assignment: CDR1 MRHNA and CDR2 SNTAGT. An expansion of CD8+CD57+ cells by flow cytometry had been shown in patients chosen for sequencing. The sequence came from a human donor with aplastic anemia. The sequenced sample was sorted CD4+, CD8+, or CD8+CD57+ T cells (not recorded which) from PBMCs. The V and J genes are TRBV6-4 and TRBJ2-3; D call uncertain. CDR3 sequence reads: CASSESTDTQYF. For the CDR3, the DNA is TGTGCCAGCAGTGAGAGCACAGATACGCAGTATTTT.